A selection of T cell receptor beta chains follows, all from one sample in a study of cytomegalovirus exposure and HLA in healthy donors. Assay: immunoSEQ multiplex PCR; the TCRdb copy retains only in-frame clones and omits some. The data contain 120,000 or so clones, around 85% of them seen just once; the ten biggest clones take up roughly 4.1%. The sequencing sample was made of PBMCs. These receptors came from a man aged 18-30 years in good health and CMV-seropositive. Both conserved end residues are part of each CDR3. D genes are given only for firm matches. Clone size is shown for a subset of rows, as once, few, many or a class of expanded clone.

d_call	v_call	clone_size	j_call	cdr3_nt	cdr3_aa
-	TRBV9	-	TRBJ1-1	TGTGCCAGCAGCGTAGGATCGACAACTGAAGCTTTCTTT	CASSVGSTTEAFF
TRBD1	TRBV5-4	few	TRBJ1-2	TGTGCCAGCAGCCTAAGACAGGGTAGTCGAGGGGGCTACACCTTC	CASSLRQGSRGGYTF
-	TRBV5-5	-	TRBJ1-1	TGTGCCAGCAGCTTGGGCAATACCGGGACATTCGAAGCTTTCTTT	CASSLGNTGTFEAFF
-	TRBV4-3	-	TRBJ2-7	TGCGCCAGCAGCCAAGAGTCGGACAGCGAGACCTACGAGCAGTACTTC	CASSQESDSETYEQYF
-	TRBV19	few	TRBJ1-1	TGTGCCAGTAGTATAGTAATTGGGGGCGAAGCTTTCTTT	CASSIVIGGEAFF
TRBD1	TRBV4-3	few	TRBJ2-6	TGCGCCAGCTCAGGGGGACCTGGGGCCAACGTCCTGACTTTC	CASSGGPGANVLTF
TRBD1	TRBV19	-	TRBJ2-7	TGTGCCAGTAGTATGGGGGACAGCTCCTACGAGCAGTACTTC	CASSMGDSSYEQYF
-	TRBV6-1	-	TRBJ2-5	TGTGCCAGCAGTGAAATCGGTTCAGGGGCTGAGACCCAGTACTTC	CASSEIGSGAETQYF
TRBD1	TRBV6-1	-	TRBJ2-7	TGTGCCAGCAGTGATCAACAGGGGGCCGGTTCCTACGAGCAGTACTTC	CASSDQQGAGSYEQYF
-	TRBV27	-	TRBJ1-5	TGTGCCAGCAGTTTATCGCCGGGTCAGCCCCAGCATTTT	CASSLSPGQPQHF
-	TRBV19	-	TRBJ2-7	TGTGCCAGTAGCGCCCGGGACAAACTCTACGAGCAGTACTTC	CASSARDKLYEQYF
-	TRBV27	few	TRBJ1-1	TGTGCCAGCAGTTTTCAAGGCACAGGACGATTTACTGAAGCTTTCTTT	CASSFQGTGRFTEAFF
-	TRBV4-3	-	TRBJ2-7	TGCGCCAGCAGTCGAGCCAGGGGCTCCTACGAGCAGTACTTC	CASSRARGSYEQYF
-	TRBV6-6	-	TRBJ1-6	TGTGCCAGCGGATTAACGGAGGGAGGTTCACCCCTCCACTTT	CASGLTEGGSPLHF
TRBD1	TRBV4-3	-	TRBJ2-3	TGCGCCAGCAGCCAAGCCAATTGGGACAGGGGAGCAGATACGCAGTATTTT	CASSQANWDRGADTQYF
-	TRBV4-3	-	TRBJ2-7	TGCGCCAGCAGCCAAGATGGAACAGGAATGATCGACGAGCAGTACTTC	CASSQDGTGMIDEQYF
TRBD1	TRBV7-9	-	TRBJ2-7	TGCGCCAGCAGCTTAGGACAGGGGTTGTACGAGCAGTACTTC	CASSLGQGLYEQYF
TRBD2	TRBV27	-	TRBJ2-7	TGTGCCAGCAGTTTAAACGGGAGGGCCTACGAGCAGTACTTC	CASSLNGRAYEQYF
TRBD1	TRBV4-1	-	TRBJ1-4	TGCGCCAGCAGCCAAACAGGGGGAGAAGAAAAACTGTTTTTT	CASSQTGGEEKLFF
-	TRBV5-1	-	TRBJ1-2	TGCGCCAGCAGCCCGCGGGGGGGTGAGACTAACTATGGCTACACCTTC	CASSPRGGETNYGYTF
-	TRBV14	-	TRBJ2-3	TGTGCCAGCAGCCAAGATAACAGGGCCACAGATACGCAGTATTTT	CASSQDNRATDTQYF
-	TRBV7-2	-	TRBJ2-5	TGTGCCAGCCTAGATCAGGAGACCCAGTACTTC	CASLDQETQYF
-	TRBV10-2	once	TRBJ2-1	TGCGCCAGCGCCCAGTCTGGGGGCTCCTACAATGAGCAGTTCTTC	CASAQSGGSYNEQFF
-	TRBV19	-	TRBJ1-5	TGTGCCAGTACCGGCTTTACAGGGAGTAATCAGCCCCAGCATTTT	CASTGFTGSNQPQHF
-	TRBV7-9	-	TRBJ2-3	TGTGCCAGCAGCTTTGGAGGGGTCGCAGATACGCAGTATTTT	CASSFGGVADTQYF
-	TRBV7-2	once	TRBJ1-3	TGTGCCAGCAACTTTTATGGAAACACCATATATTTT	CASNFYGNTIYF
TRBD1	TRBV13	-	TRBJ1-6	TGTGCCAGCAGCTTGTCAGGGGGTCTGAATTCACCCCTCCACTTT	CASSLSGGLNSPLHF
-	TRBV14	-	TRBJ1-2	TGTGCCAGCAGCCGTGGGTCAGGGGCCCCGACCTATGGCTACACCTTC	CASSRGSGAPTYGYTF
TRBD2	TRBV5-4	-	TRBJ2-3	TGTGCCAGCAGCTTACCCCAAACCCGACTAGCGGGGTTCTATACGCAGTATTTT	CASSLPQTRLAGFYTQYF
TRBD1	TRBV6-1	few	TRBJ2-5	TGTGCCAGCAGGGCCGGGACAGGGGGTTTTGAGACCCAGTACTTC	CASRAGTGGFETQYF
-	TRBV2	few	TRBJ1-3	TGTGCCAGCAGCGAGGACTCAATTGGAAACACCATATATTTT	CASSEDSIGNTIYF
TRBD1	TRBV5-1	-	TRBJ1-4	TGCGCCAGCGGACTCCAGGGGGCGAGTAATGAAAAACTGTTTTTT	CASGLQGASNEKLFF
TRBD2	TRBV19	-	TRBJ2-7	TGTGCCAGTAGTATCAATACCGGGACTATTAACTACGAGCAGTACTTC	CASSINTGTINYEQYF
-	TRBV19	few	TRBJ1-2	TGTGCCAGTAGTGGGGGAGGCTTCTATGGCTACACCTTC	CASSGGGFYGYTF
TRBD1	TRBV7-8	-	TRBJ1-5	TGTGCCAGCAGCCCCCGGGACAGGGTCCGGTTGAGCAATCAGCCCCAGCATTTT	CASSPRDRVRLSNQPQHF
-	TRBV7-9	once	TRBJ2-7	TGTGCCAGCAGCCGTAATTACGAGCAGTACTTC	CASSRNYEQYF
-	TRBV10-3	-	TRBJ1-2	TGTGCCATCACCCAGGGGAGCTATGGCTACACCTTC	CAITQGSYGYTF
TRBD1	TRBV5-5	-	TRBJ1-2	TGTGCCAGCAGCCCGACCGCCGGGACAGGTTACACCTTC	CASSPTAGTGYTF
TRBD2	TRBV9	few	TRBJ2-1	TGTGCCAGCAGCGTAGGGAACGGGGGGGGGTGGGAGCAGTTCTTC	CASSVGNGGGWEQFF
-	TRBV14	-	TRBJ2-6	TGTGCCAGCAGCCAAGAGTACTCTGGGGCCAACGTCCTGACTTTC	CASSQEYSGANVLTF